Each of the 25 T cell receptor beta chains below was sequenced from the same sample in a study of T cell repertoires in cytomegalovirus infection. Antigens of these TCRs are unknown. From the reads, TCRdb called clonotypes with MiXCR, one entry per CDR3 protein. Counted here are about 400,000 distinct CDR3 sequences, roughly 36% occurring once; the ten biggest clones make up less than 15%. Here the sequenced sample was cultured PBMCs, taken from culture after CMV antigen stimulation. Every receptor here comes from a human donor in good health (CMV status not recorded). Some clones in this sample may be carry-over from other donors' samples.

The J gene is TRBJ1-5, the V gene TRBV7-8; D not certain. Between the trimmed V and J ends, which lost 0 bases and 5 bases, there was a span of 11 bases. The CDR3 length is 15 residues. CDR1 is SGHVS, CDR2 FQNEAQ, per germline. The CDR3 is CASSLARVRDQPQHF. CDR3 DNA sequence: TGTGCCAGCAGCTTAGCGAGGGTTAGGGATCAGCCCCAGCATTTT.

The CDR3 DNA reads as TGTGCCAGCAGGGGTAGCGGGCGAACCTACGAGCAGTACTTC. This sequence encodes CASRGSGRTYEQYF. The chain couples TRBV28 to TRBJ2-7; TRBD2 aligns across 7 bases. Germline values: CDR1 MDHEN, CDR2 SYDVKM. The CDR3 has 14 amino acids. Unmatched junction bases numbered 7, after V lost 6 bases and J lost 2 bases.

This clonotype has only a few counts. The chain couples TRBV7-2 to TRBJ2-1, with no clear D. In germline, CDR1 is SGHTA, CDR2 FQGNSA. This CDR3 region has 14 residues. Deletions cut 1 base from V and 6 bases from J, with 10 bases between. The CDR3 region is CASSLDRRSNEQFF. As DNA, the CDR3 is TGTGCCAGCAGCTTAGATCGCAGGTCCAATGAGCAGTTCTTC.

The chain joins TRBV28 to TRBJ2-1; TRBD2 matches 9 bases. Trimming took 7 bases from V and 7 from J; bases not matched to a gene: 8. CDR3 length equals 14 residues. Germline loops: CDR1 MDHEN, CDR2 SYDVKM. CDR3 nucleotides: TGTGCCAGCATCCCGGGACTAGCTGAGAATGAGCAGTTCTTC. Amino acids: CASIPGLAENEQFF. Combining the CDR3 with reference TRBV28 and TRBJ2-1 gives the whole variable domain DVKVTQSSRYLVKRTGEKVFLECVQDMDHENMFWYRQDPGLGLRLIYFSYDVKMKEKGDIPEGYSVSREKKERFSLILESASTNQTSMYLCASIPGLAENEQFFGPGTRLTVL.

This chain uses TRBV12-3 or TRBV12-4 with TRBJ2-1, with TRBD1 identical over 7 bases. V dropped 6 bases and J dropped 4; count of bases not matched to a gene: 3. This CDR3 comprises 13 residues. This chain's CDR3 is CASRGTAYNEQFF. The CDR3 DNA reads TGTGCCAGCAGGGGGACAGCGTACAATGAGCAGTTCTTC.

This clonotype was detected ten times or more. The chain combines TRBV7-9 with TRBJ2-1; TRBD1 matches at 7 bases. The germline V gene encodes CDR1 SEHNR and CDR2 FQNEAQ (reference sequence). V was clipped by 5 bases and J by 3 bases; unmatched bases: 4. The CDR3 extends over 14 amino acids. The DNA of the CDR3 is TGTGCCAGCAGCCCACGGGACAGCTACAATGAGCAGTTCTTC. Encoded protein: CASSPRDSYNEQFF.

The chain carries TRBV4-2 and TRBJ2-3; the match to TRBD2 covers 7 bases. From germline, CDR1 is LGHNA and CDR2 YNFKEQ. This CDR3 region has 15 residues. The junction had 8 bases not matched to a gene; V was cut back by 0 bases and J by 8 bases. The CDR3 DNA reads as TGTGCCAGCAGCCAAGATACGGGAGGACTTACTACGCAGTATTTT. Translating it yields CASSQDTGGLTTQYF.

In this sample, this clonotype turned up a few times. This chain joins TRBV7-2 and TRBJ2-1; 11 bases align to TRBD2. This CDR3 comprises 16 residues. The germline CDR1 and CDR2 sequences are SGHTA and FQGNSA. Trimming removed 5 bases from V and 8 bases from J; junction bases left unmatched: 11. This chain's CDR3 is CASSGRTSGRLDEQFF. CDR3 nucleotides: TGTGCCAGCAGCGGACGCACTAGCGGGAGATTGGATGAGCAGTTCTTC.

The chain employs TRBV20-1 and TRBJ2-3; D is uncertain. Germline V gene data show CDR1 as DFQATT and CDR2 as SNEGSKA (reference sequence). The ends were cut back, 7 bases at V and 1 base at J, with 12 bases in the middle. The CDR3 has 13 amino acids. CDR3 in DNA: TGCAGTGGACGCGGAGTGGGCACAGATACGCAGTATTTT. This sequence encodes CSGRGVGTDTQYF.

This chain's CDR3 is CASSNPYGGTEAFF. The CDR3 DNA sequence: TGTGCCAGCAGCAATCCTTATGGGGGTACTGAAGCTTTCTTT. V and J are TRBV6-2 or TRBV6-3 and TRBJ1-1, with D perhaps matching TRBD1 (5 bases). The CDR3 totals 14 residues. From germline, CDR1 is MNHEY and CDR2 SVGEGT. The V end was cut by 6 bases, the J end by 5 bases, with 16 bases between.

This clonotype was counted only a few times. The chain uses TRBV10-3 and TRBJ2-3; 10 positions agree with TRBD2. Germline V gene lookup returns CDR1 ENHRY and CDR2 SYGVKD. This CDR3 comprises 17 residues. Trimming took 0 bases from V and 4 from J; bases not matched to a gene: 7. The CDR3: CAISESLASGSSDTQYF. For the CDR3, the DNA is TGTGCCATCAGTGAGTCGTTGGCTAGCGGGAGTTCAGATACGCAGTATTTT.

This clonotype showed up just a few times. This sequence joins TRBV9 and TRBJ1-3; no definite D call. The CDR3 has 13 amino acids. V lost 0 bases to trimming and J lost 2 bases, with 3 bases between them. CDR1 is SGDLS and CDR2 is YYNGEE in the germline V gene. DNA of the CDR3: TGTGCCAGCAGCGTAGATCCTGGAAACACCATATATTTT. This sequence encodes CASSVDPGNTIYF.

This sequence joins TRBV10-3 and TRBJ1-5; D is unresolved. This CDR3 region has 15 residues. V shed 0 bases and J shed 5 bases, with 11 bases lying between them. Germline CDR1 ENHRY, CDR2 SYGVKD. The CDR3 sequence is CAISESWQGYQPQHF. For the CDR3, the DNA is TGTGCCATCAGTGAGTCGTGGCAAGGGTATCAGCCCCAGCATTTT.

This sequence joins TRBV27 and TRBJ2-1; no reliable D call. The length of the CDR3 is 13 residues. Between the trimmed V and J ends, which lost 6 bases and 6 bases, there was a span of 12 bases. Germline-derived CDR1 and CDR2 are MNHEY and SMNVEV (reference sequence). The CDR3, as DNA: TGTGCCAGCAGAGACGGGCTCGGCAATGAGCAGTTCTTC. It translates to CASRDGLGNEQFF.

This clonotype showed up just a few times. The chain employs TRBV6-1 and TRBJ2-7; D is uncertain. The CDR3 loop spans 11 amino acids. V was pared by 6 bases and J by 2 bases, with 5 bases between. Germline lookup yields CDR1 MNHNS and CDR2 SASEGT. CDR3 amino acids: CASRNTYEQYV. DNA of the CDR3: TGTGCCAGCAGGAATACCTACGAGCAGTACGTC.

This chain joins TRBV7-9 and TRBJ2-2; D gene uncertain. This CDR3 has 13 residues. The V end was cut by 5 bases, the J end by 4 bases, with 8 bases between. The germline CDR1 and CDR2 sequences are SEHNR and FQNEAQ (reference sequence). Here the CDR3 reads CASSAGSTGELFF. The CDR3 nucleotides are TGTGCCAGCAGCGCAGGATCCACCGGGGAGCTGTTTTTT.

This clonotype appeared a few times. The chain has TRBV24-1 and TRBJ2-1, with 10 bases matching TRBD1. Germline assignment: CDR1 KGHDR and CDR2 SFDVKD. The CDR3 sequence is 16 residues long. Trimming cost V 5 bases and J 6 bases; bases outside gene matches: 9. The CDR3 protein is CATSVLGDRGTNEQFF. CDR3 DNA: TGTGCCACCAGTGTCCTAGGGGACAGGGGAACCAATGAGCAGTTCTTC.

V is TRBV27 and J is TRBJ2-2; 14 bases line up with TRBD2. Germline V lookup: CDR1 MNHEY, CDR2 SMNVEV (reference sequence). The CDR3 is 16 residues long. The V and J ends lost 6 bases and 1 base, in that order; junction bases with no gene match: 1. The CDR3 DNA reads TGTGCCAGCAGAGGACTAGCGGGAGGGAACACCGGGGAGCTGTTTTTT. Translated: CASRGLAGGNTGELFF.

V and J are TRBV10-3 and TRBJ2-1, with TRBD1 as a possible D gene (6 bases). CDR3 length: 15 amino acids. Germline V CDR1 and CDR2: ENHRY, SYGVKD. V dropped 7 bases and J dropped 7 bases, with 20 bases sitting between them. The CDR3 DNA reads as TGTGCCATCACGGTAGGACAGAACGCTAGGAATGAGCAGTTCTTC. Protein: CAITVGQNARNEQFF.

This clonotype was observed a handful of times. The J gene is TRBJ1-3, the V gene TRBV6-5, with unresolved D. The CDR3 is 11 residues long. The ends were cut back, 7 bases at V and 3 bases at J, with 4 bases in the middle. Germline CDR1 is MNHEY and CDR2 is SVGAGI. The CDR3 nucleotides are TGTGCCAGCATCCTTGGAAACACCATATATTTT. This sequence encodes CASILGNTIYF.

V and J are TRBV7-9 and TRBJ1-5, with 8 bases that match TRBD1. Germline CDR1 is SEHNR and CDR2 is FQNEAQ (reference sequence). This CDR3 has 12 amino acids. V was pared by 6 bases and J by 13 bases, with 8 bases of the junction left unmatched. CDR3 region: CASRTGEGSQHF. Here the CDR3 DNA reads TGTGCCAGCAGGACAGGGGAAGGATCTCAGCATTTT.

The V call is TRBV7-8, the J call TRBJ1-1; maybe TRBD1 (5 bases). Per the germline V gene, CDR1 is SGHVS and CDR2 is FQNEAQ. Trimming stripped 1 base from V and 10 bases from J, with 16 bases between. CDR3 size: 14 residues. The CDR3 is CASSLVGGGWTAFF. CDR3 sequence (DNA): TGTGCCAGCAGCTTAGTCGGGGGAGGGTGGACAGCTTTCTTT.

V is TRBV20-1 and J is TRBJ2-5; 9 nucleotides align to TRBD2. The CDR3 sequence is 16 residues long. V shed 1 base, J shed 4 bases, and the junction held 10 bases outside the gene matches. Germline CDR1 DFQATT, CDR2 SNEGSKA (reference sequence). CDR3 sequence: CSARGTGTSRGETQYF. CDR3 DNA sequence: TGCAGTGCTAGAGGTACCGGGACTAGCCGTGGAGAGACCCAGTACTTC.

This clonotype occurred once. The junction departs from germline at one end; a sequencing error may be responsible. This rearrangement joins TRBV12-5 to TRBJ2-1, with 15 bases identical to TRBD2. Germline V lookup: CDR1 LGHNT, CDR2 FRNRAP. The CDR3 loop spans 16 amino acids. The CDR3 region is CAGGSGLAGGHGEQFF. CDR3 DNA sequence: TGTGCTGGTGGTTCGGGACTAGCGGGAGGCCACGGGGAGCAGTTCTTC. Combining the CDR3 with reference TRBV12-5 and TRBJ2-1 gives the whole variable domain DARVTQTPRHKVTEMGQEVTMRCQPILGHNTVFWYRQTMMQGLELLAYFRNRAPLDDSGMPKDRFSAEMPDATLATLKIQPSEPRDSAVYFCAGGSGLAGGHGEQFFGPGTRLTVL.

This clonotype appeared many times. The V gene is TRBV7-2, the J gene TRBJ1-5, with D unclear. The CDR3 spans 16 residues. Looked up from germline, CDR1 is SGHTA and CDR2 is FQGNSA. V lost 5 bases and J 6 bases, leaving 20 bases between the germline ends. The CDR3 is CASSLLNRLSGQPQHF. For the CDR3, the DNA is TGTGCCAGCAGCCTCTTGAACAGACTTTCGGGTCAGCCCCAGCATTTT.